This paragraph reports one TCR beta chain. The clone's antigen remains unknown. A read error may account for a junction end that differs from germline. These data belong to a study of blood T cell repertoires in COVID-19 (TCRdb year 2020). Background on the whole study: Samples from collaborators originated in the United States, Italy and Spain and spanned both the acute and convalescent phases of COVID-19. HLA class I and class II types, where available, came from metadata supplied by the sample provider rather than from assay-based typing. The repertoires were released in a freely available public database meant as a resource for research on the immune response to SARS-CoV-2. The samples were drawn from two sources: the first 160 participants of the ongoing ImmuneRACE study, and approximately 1,300 subjects contributed by 6 global collaborators. Sample metadata almost always included a de-identified subject ID, COVID-19 status, age in years and sex. Subjects who had been exposed to COVID-19, were actively infected with it, or had recovered from it provided the deeply sampled blood TCRbeta repertoires that made up the dataset. The material from the prospective study consisted of cDNA or gDNA derived from T cells, B-cell-depleted T cells, or PBMCs. What the research found in general, with its limitations: How much clinical and demographic metadata was included differed by source and by participant, and the metadata was provided uncurated.

The immunoSEQ Assay, a bias-controlled multiplex PCR, was used to amplify TCRbeta CDR3 regions from genomic DNA. The original pipeline was this. The number of nucleated cells in each sample was estimated by amplification of reference gene primers within the assay. Sequence reads were collapsed and filtered to measure the absolute abundance of every unique TCRbeta CDR3 rearrangement. For each sample, productive Simpson clonality was calculated as the square root of Simpson's diversity index over productive rearrangements. This is the immuneACCESS table as TCRdb keeps it, with only in-frame sequences that have V and J called. A part of the clones is gone; compared with another copy, unresolved V genes explain less than half, and the rest is unexplained. The V and J calls and clone size were taken over from that table, and D and trimming were inferred from the DNA. This sample gives roughly 200,000 clones in total; 88% of them show up just once. Under 3% of the sample belongs to the ten largest clones.

Measured from the cysteine to the phenylalanine, the CDR3 is 12 residues long. Only the CDR3 region is kept as DNA, spanning 36 bases read in frame from base 1. Participants in the prospective study were enrolled through a virtual design, were aged roughly 18 to 100 years, and lived in roughly 26 United States geographic areas. To assign participants to cohorts, the prospective study relied on clinical history that participants themselves reported in a screening survey and a study questionnaire. For ImmuneRACE Cohort 3, a participant was defined as recovered based on two consecutive negative NP/OP PCR tests, clearance by a healthcare professional, or resolution of symptoms. In the prospective study, whole blood, serum and a nasopharyngeal or oropharyngeal swab were collected from each participant by mobile phlebotomists. Over a 2-month period, participants in the prospective study had the option of providing additional blood draws and questionnaires. Prospective study blood samples were shipped either frozen or at room temperature before DNA extraction.

This TCR derives from a woman aged 25 to 45 who had recovered from COVID-19. What was sequenced was PBMCs or T cells enriched from blood (not recorded which). Recombination linked TRBV12-3 or TRBV12-4 to TRBJ2-5, and possibly TRBD2, on 6 matching bases. The CDR3 reads CASSFRPSDYNF. The DNA is TGTGCCAGCAGTTTTCGCCCTAGCGACTATAACTTC.